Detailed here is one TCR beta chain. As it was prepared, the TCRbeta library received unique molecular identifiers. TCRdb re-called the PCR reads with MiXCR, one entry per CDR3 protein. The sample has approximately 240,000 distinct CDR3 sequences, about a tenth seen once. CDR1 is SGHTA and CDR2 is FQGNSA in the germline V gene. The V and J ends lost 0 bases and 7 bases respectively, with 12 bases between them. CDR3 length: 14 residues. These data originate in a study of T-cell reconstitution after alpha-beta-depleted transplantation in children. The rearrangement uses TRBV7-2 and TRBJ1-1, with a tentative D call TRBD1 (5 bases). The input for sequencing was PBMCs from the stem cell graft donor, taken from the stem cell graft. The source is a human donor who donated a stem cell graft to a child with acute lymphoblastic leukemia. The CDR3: CASSLAARDLEAFF. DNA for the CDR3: TGTGCCAGCAGCTTAGCGGCCAGGGACCTTGAAGCTTTCTTT.